The subject of this entry is one T cell receptor beta chain. This sample was taken from a study of cytomegalovirus exposure and HLA in healthy donors. The PCR ran on 60 Vbeta and 13 Jbeta primers. Clones were sequenced by immunoSEQ multiplex PCR, and TCRdb holds only the in-frame ones, with some missing. The table includes some 150,000 clones, around 79% detected once. The CDR3 has 14 residues. V was clipped by 3 bases and J by 7 bases, with 10 bases between them. Per the germline V gene, CDR1 is MRHNA and CDR2 is SNTAGT. The clonotype originates from a human donor in good health. Sequenced material: PBMCs. The rearrangement joins TRBV6-4 to TRBJ1-6; no firm D call. The CDR3 region is CASSDADPNSPLHF. CDR3 DNA sequence: TGTGCCAGCAGTGATGCGGATCCAAATTCACCCCTCCACTTT.